This T cell receptor (beta chain) was captured by sequencing in a study of T cells in Graves' hyperthyroidism and ophthalmopathy. Background on the study: At the time of initial diagnosis and before any treatment, peripheral blood was collected.

Each diagnosis was grounded in clinical symptoms, serum thyroxine and TRAb, thyroid ultrasound, and orbital computed tomography. Template material for amplifying TCR beta CDR3 regions consisted of RNA transcripts. The TCR CDR3 first-round RT-PCR relied on the HTBI primer set. MiXCR, run by TCRdb on the multiplex PCR reads, gives a single entry per CDR3 protein. Altogether about 840,000 distinct CDR3 sequences are present, 38% being singletons, with the ten largest covering over 8%. The CDR3 is made up of 14 amino acids. V gave up 4 bases and J gave up 4 bases; unmatched junction bases: 9. Germline V gives CDR1 SQVTM, CDR2 ANQGSEA. This clonotype appeared many times.

The chain couples TRBV29-1 to TRBJ2-7, with 8 bases that match TRBD2. Sequenced input: blood. The TCR comes from a young man with Graves' hyperthyroidism. The CDR3 loop is CSVVRSGSLYEQYF. CDR3 nucleotides: TGCAGCGTTGTGCGAAGCGGGAGCCTTTACGAGCAGTACTTC.